Following are 23 T cell receptor beta chains from one sample sequenced in a study of technical replicates of blood from four donors. Produced via immunoSEQ multiplex PCR; TCRdb's table is partial and in-frame only. The sample lists roughly 14,000 clones, 80% to 90% occurring once. Sequencing was done on a sample of PBMCs. The source of these receptors is a human donor in good health.

This chain uses TRBV18 with TRBJ2-7; 8 bases agree with TRBD1. The CDR3 runs 15 residues. Germline V lookup: CDR1 KGHSH, CDR2 LQKENI. J gave up 6 bases and V 5 bases, and 12 bases lay outside the gene matches. Here the CDR3 DNA reads TGTGCCAGCTCAAAACCACAGGGGGGTGGATTCGAGCAGTACTTC. As protein: CASSKPQGGGFEQYF.

A single count supports this clone. V gene TRBV27 combines with J gene TRBJ2-7; 9 bases are shared with TRBD2. This CDR3 is 15 amino acids long. After removal of 6 bases from V and 4 bases from J, the junction contained 10 bases not matched to a gene. Germline CDR1 is MNHEY and CDR2 is SMNVEV (reference sequence). DNA of the CDR3: TGTGCCAGCAGCCCACAGGGGAGCGGGGGGTACGAGCAGTACTTC. Translation gives CASSPQGSGGYEQYF.

The J gene is TRBJ2-2, the V gene TRBV27, with unresolved D. Deletions cut 3 bases from V and 6 bases from J, with 11 bases between. Germline assignment: CDR1 MNHEY and CDR2 SMNVEV (reference sequence). The CDR3 consists of 14 residues. Here the CDR3 reads CASSLELVAGELFF. CDR3 coding DNA: TGTGCCAGCAGTTTGGAGTTAGTCGCCGGGGAGCTGTTTTTT.

This chain connects TRBV6-1 to TRBJ1-4, with 7 bases lining up with TRBD1. The germline CDR1 and CDR2 sequences are MNHNS and SASEGT. V trimming: 7 bases; J trimming: 4 bases; junction bases outside the gene matches: 6. This CDR3 is 14 amino acids long. The CDR3 DNA is TGTGCCAGCAAAATGGGGGACAGTAATGAAAAACTGTTTTTT. This gives the protein CASKMGDSNEKLFF.

The chain links TRBV7-9 to TRBJ1-2; D unresolved. With 3 bases removed from V and 4 bases from J, the gap between germline ends came to 12 bases. CDR1 is SEHNR, CDR2 FQNEAQ, per germline (reference sequence). This CDR3 has 14 residues. CDR3 sequence reads: CASSLGPHPYGYTF. DNA of the CDR3: TGTGCCAGCAGCTTGGGCCCACACCCCTATGGCTACACCTTC.

This chain connects TRBV6-5 to TRBJ2-1; 7 bases fit TRBD2. Germline loops: CDR1 MNHEY, CDR2 SVGAGI. This CDR3 contains 15 residues. The V and J ends lost 6 bases and 8 bases, in that order; junction bases with no gene match: 13. CDR3 in DNA: TGTGCCAGCAGCCCTCTAGGTAGCGGGCTCTATGAGCAGTTCTTC. The encoded protein is CASSPLGSGLYEQFF.

V is TRBV7-3 and J is TRBJ2-3; 9 bases map to TRBD2. Germline V gene sequence: CDR1 SGHTA, CDR2 FQGTGA. The CDR3 loop spans 17 amino acids. J lost 3 bases, V lost 5 bases, and 12 bases had no gene match. The DNA of the CDR3 is TGTGCCAGCAGCCCCGGTCGAGGACTAGCGAAAACAGATACGCAGTATTTT. It translates to CASSPGRGLAKTDTQYF.

This sequence joins TRBV18 and TRBJ1-3; D unresolved. Germline V gives CDR1 KGHSH, CDR2 LQKENI. The V end lost 3 bases, the J end lost 4 bases, and 16 bases lay between the germline ends. The CDR3 sequence is 16 residues long. The CDR3 DNA is TGTGCCAGCTCACCTGTGGAGGGATCGACCGGAAACACCATATATTTT. Protein: CASSPVEGSTGNTIYF.

The V and J genes are TRBV15 and TRBJ1-2; a weak D match, TRBD1 (6 bases). Trimming stripped 0 bases from V and 8 bases from J, with 7 bases between. Germline CDR1 LNHNV, CDR2 YYDKDF (reference sequence). This CDR3 spans 12 amino acids. The CDR3 region is CATSRDTGGYTF. CDR3 nucleotide sequence: TGTGCCACCAGCAGAGATACAGGGGGCTACACCTTC.

This clone has just one count. The chain is built from TRBV7-8 and TRBJ2-2; D might be TRBD2 (6 bases). V gave up 1 base and J gave up 6 bases, with 9 bases separating them. The CDR3 spans 14 residues. The germline CDR1 and CDR2 sequences are SGHVS and FQNEAQ. DNA for the CDR3: TGTGCCAGCAGCTTAGTGGGGGGTCCCGGGGAGCTGTTTTTT. Translation gives CASSLVGGPGELFF.

This sequence joins TRBV7-9 and TRBJ2-5; 7 positions match TRBD1. The CDR3 contains 14 residues. In germline, CDR1 is SEHNR, CDR2 FQNEAQ (reference sequence). V lost 3 bases, J lost 1 base, and 2 bases stayed unmatched. CDR3 sequence reads: CASSLGDSQETQYF. The DNA of the CDR3 is TGTGCCAGCAGCTTGGGGGACAGCCAAGAGACCCAGTACTTC.

This rearrangement joins TRBV11-2 to TRBJ2-6; TRBD2 is a possible D gene (5 bases). Trimming removed 5 bases at V and 0 bases at J, with 14 bases between. The CDR3 sequence is 17 residues long. Germline V gene data show CDR1 as SGHAT and CDR2 as FQNNGV. This CDR3 is CASSGVGVYSGANVLTF. CDR3 bases: TGTGCCAGCAGCGGAGTCGGGGTTTACTCTGGGGCCAACGTCCTGACTTTC.

This clone was recorded once. V gene TRBV2 combines with J gene TRBJ2-3, with 9 bases identical to TRBD2. V shed 6 bases and J 4 bases; nucleotides not matched to a gene: 8. Germline CDR1 reads SNHLY; CDR2 reads FYNNEI. The CDR3 has 15 residues. CDR3 amino acids: CASRTDSGSSDTQYF. CDR3 coding DNA: TGTGCCAGCAGAACCGATAGCGGGAGCTCAGATACGCAGTATTTT.

The V call is TRBV7-9, the J call TRBJ2-3; weak D call: TRBD2 (6 bases). V lost 8 bases to trimming and J lost 0 bases, with 15 bases between them. There are 15 residues in the CDR3. Germline CDR1 and CDR2: SEHNR and FQNEAQ (reference sequence). In nucleotides, the CDR3 is TGTGCCAGCCCTCCTTCAGGGACTAGCACAGATACGCAGTATTTT. This translates into CASPPSGTSTDTQYF. Full variable domain (missing parts from reference TRBV7-9 and TRBJ2-3): DTGVSQNPRHKITKRGQNVTFRCDPISEHNRLYWYRQTLGQGPEFLTYFQNEAQLEKSRLLSDRFSAERPKGSFSTLEIQRTEQGDSAMYLCASPPSGTSTDTQYFGPGTRLTVL.

CDR3: CASSLAQVSGNTIYF. The DNA for the CDR3 is TGTGCCAGCAGCTTGGCCCAGGTCTCTGGAAACACCATATATTTT. The chain is built from TRBV5-6 and TRBJ1-3; D not resolved. Germline assignment: CDR1 SGHDT and CDR2 YYEEEE. The CDR3 consists of 15 residues. V lost 0 bases to trimming and J lost 0 bases, with 7 bases between them. Full variable domain (rest looked up from reference TRBV5-6 and TRBJ1-3): DAGVTQSPTHLIKTRGQQVTLRCSPKSGHDTVSWYQQALGQGPQFIFQYYEEEERQRGNFPDRFSGHQFPNYSSELNVNALLLGDSALYLCASSLAQVSGNTIYFGEGSWLTVV.

This chain uses TRBV12-5 with TRBJ1-5; 7 positions match TRBD1. The germline V gene encodes CDR1 LGHNT and CDR2 FRNRAP. CDR3 length: 19 residues. Unmatched junction bases numbered 13, after V lost 0 bases and J lost 2 bases. CDR3 sequence reads: CASGLVPPLRQGGNQPQHF. The DNA of the CDR3 is TGTGCTAGTGGTTTGGTACCCCCCCTTAGACAGGGTGGCAATCAGCCCCAGCATTTT.

The sample holds a few counts of this clone. The J gene is TRBJ2-7, the V gene TRBV28; TRBD1 aligns across 8 bases. The CDR3 has 14 residues. CDR1 and CDR2 from the germline V gene are MDHEN and SYDVKM. J was trimmed by 6 bases and V by 6 bases; bases with no gene match: 10. In DNA form, the CDR3 reads TGTGCCAGCAGCTTCGGGACAGGACGTGCCGAGCAGTACTTC. Translating it yields CASSFGTGRAEQYF. Supplemented by reference TRBV28 and TRBJ2-7, the full variable domain reads DVKVTQSSRYLVKRTGEKVFLECVQDMDHENMFWYRQDPGLGLRLIYFSYDVKMKEKGDIPEGYSVSREKKERFSLILESASTNQTSMYLCASSFGTGRAEQYFGPGTRLTVT.

The chain joins TRBV5-1 to TRBJ2-7; TRBD2 matches at 10 bases. Germline V CDR1 and CDR2: SGHRS, YFSETQ. The V gene end was trimmed by 2 bases and the J gene end by 4 bases; junction bases not matched to a gene: 12. This CDR3 is built from 17 residues. The CDR3 region is CASSFNGERTSGYEQYF. The CDR3 bases are TGCGCCAGCAGCTTTAACGGGGAGAGGACTAGCGGATACGAGCAGTACTTC.

The rearrangement links TRBV6-5 to TRBJ2-7; TRBD1 is a possible D gene (6 bases). V was clipped by 3 bases and J by 9 bases, with 12 bases between them. The CDR3 totals 12 residues. Germline CDR1 MNHEY, CDR2 SVGAGI. CDR3 coding DNA: TGTGCCAGCAGTTATGAGGGGGTAGGGCAGTACTTC. This translates into CASSYEGVGQYF.

V is TRBV28 and J is TRBJ1-5; the D gene is possibly TRBD1 (5 bases). Germline assignment: CDR1 MDHEN and CDR2 SYDVKM. Trimming pared 4 bases from V and 6 bases from J, leaving 10 bases between. The CDR3 runs 13 residues. CDR3 residues: CASSSGLPQPQHF. The DNA for the CDR3 is TGTGCCAGCAGTTCGGGACTCCCTCAGCCCCAGCATTTT.

The rearrangement uses TRBV27 and TRBJ2-7; TRBD2 matches at 11 bases. Germline CDR1 and CDR2: MNHEY and SMNVEV (reference sequence). The length of the CDR3 is 15 residues. Trimming took 5 bases from V and 7 from J; bases not matched to a gene: 10. CDR3 protein: CASSNRLAGHFEQYF. DNA for the CDR3: TGTGCCAGCAGTAACCGACTAGCGGGACATTTTGAGCAGTACTTC.

The CDR3 is CASRLTGFTGELFF. For the CDR3, the DNA is TGTGCCAGCAGACTTACAGGGTTCACCGGGGAGCTGTTTTTT. The chain is built from TRBV6-5 and TRBJ2-2; possibly TRBD1 for D (6 bases). This CDR3 is 14 amino acids long. The germline V gene has CDR1 MNHEY and CDR2 SVGAGI. Trimming shortened V by 6 bases and J by 4 bases, and 12 bases separated the two germline ends.

V usage is TRBV18 and J usage is TRBJ2-7, with 8 bases aligning to TRBD2. The CDR3 totals 14 residues. After removal of 6 bases from V and 5 bases from J, the junction contained 9 bases not matched to a gene. Germline V CDR1 and CDR2: KGHSH, LQKENI. In nucleotides, the CDR3 is TGTGCCAGCTCCCCCTCAACGGGAGGGCACGAGCAGTACTTC. Its protein product is CASSPSTGGHEQYF.